The rows below give T cell receptor beta chains drawn from one sample of a study of cytomegalovirus exposure and HLA in healthy donors. Only in-frame clones appear in the TCRdb table, and some are missing; sequencing was by immunoSEQ multiplex PCR. In all, the sample yields about 130,000 clones. Sequenced input: PBMCs. The receptor set was obtained from a man in his late teens or twenties in good health and CMV-seronegative. The CDR3 runs from the conserved cysteine through the conserved F or W. Each record gives: J gene, V gene, CDR3 protein.

TRBJ1-1	TRBV25-1	CASILTGGTEAFF
TRBJ1-1	TRBV11-2	CASSLRVNTEAFF
TRBJ1-2	TRBV19	CASSPGTGYGYTF
TRBJ1-1	TRBV11-2	CASSSSGGLGNTEAFF
TRBJ2-5	TRBV28	CASSLVGSLKTQYF
TRBJ2-7	TRBV5-1	CASSVPGTSDYEQYF
TRBJ2-1	TRBV7-3	CASSLAGTSGNYNEQFF
TRBJ1-1	TRBV6-5	CASSYSPGPSEAFF
TRBJ1-4	TRBV28	CASSTPTGEGEKLFF
TRBJ2-1	TRBV28	CASSPLTEGGRFDEQFF
TRBJ2-1	TRBV11-2	CASSLGIIAGGWEGFF
TRBJ2-2	TRBV7-2	CASSQQGVYTGELFF
TRBJ2-5	TRBV5-4	CASSSTGETQYF
TRBJ2-1	TRBV5-1	CASTLRGSSNEQFF
TRBJ2-7	TRBV9	CASSVGWSSEQYF
TRBJ1-5	TRBV19	CASSITGRDQPQHF
TRBJ1-1	TRBV5-5	CASYIGTERTEAFF
TRBJ1-5	TRBV29-1	CSVAGTGKDQPQHF
TRBJ2-3	TRBV7-2	CASSNPPGSDTQYF
TRBJ2-1	TRBV6-6	CASSPPGQGNEQFF
TRBJ1-2	TRBV5-4	CASSLRSGKDYTF
TRBJ2-3	TRBV7-9	CASSLVVRADTQYF
TRBJ1-1	TRBV9	CASSGDSEREAFF
TRBJ1-5	TRBV27	CASSQQGFSNQPQHF
TRBJ1-3	TRBV29-1	CSVETPQSYGNTIYF
TRBJ2-5	TRBV4-2	CASSQETGTSGGSQETQYF
TRBJ1-1	TRBV2	CASRFWGAEAFF
TRBJ2-2	TRBV21-1	CASSKESGPGNIGELFF
TRBJ1-4	TRBV28	CASSLSSGQGSVKLFF
TRBJ2-7	TRBV28	CASSGSGGPREQYF
TRBJ2-7	TRBV2	CASSEFGGVLYEQYF
TRBJ1-1	TRBV28	CASSPSGTGDTEAFF
TRBJ2-2	TRBV18	CASSATSGGTNTGELFF
TRBJ2-2	TRBV5-4	CASSLGGGPAGELFF
TRBJ1-1	TRBV9	CASSITGVSTEAFF
TRBJ1-4	TRBV27	CASSLLGQGARSLEKLFF
TRBJ2-1	TRBV2	CASSEPAGGYNEQFF
TRBJ1-4	TRBV5-1	CASSLVGTGSEKLFF
TRBJ1-1	TRBV19	CASGTKNTEAFF
TRBJ2-7	TRBV5-4	CASSLEQGMFYEQYF
TRBJ2-3	TRBV6-5	CASIPSGADTQYF
TRBJ2-3	TRBV19	CASSIEAGGLTDTQYF
TRBJ2-7	TRBV7-3	CASSPGGSYEQYF
TRBJ2-6	TRBV7-3	CASGTGTPGANVLTF
TRBJ2-7	TRBV28	CASSSSGTARYEQYF
TRBJ2-5	TRBV6-5	CASSSPSGPGETQYF
TRBJ2-7	TRBV10-3	CAISESAGVAEQYF
TRBJ1-1	TRBV6-6	CASSYKGGAEAEAFF
TRBJ1-6	TRBV28	CASSEKLSRSPLHF
TRBJ2-1	TRBV29-1	CSVVRAGSYNEQFF
TRBJ1-2	TRBV19	CASSTPGMVYGYTF
TRBJ2-3	TRBV7-2	CASSLGGMGGTDTQYF
TRBJ2-3	TRBV9	CASSKRQGITDTQYF
TRBJ2-1	TRBV4-1	CASSQVLPGVANEQFF
TRBJ2-1	TRBV15	CATSRDRRSYNEQFF
TRBJ2-5	TRBV10-3	CAISRDKGTSGSLGRETQYF
TRBJ1-2	TRBV4-2	CASSQDVRQTSDYLYTF
TRBJ2-7	TRBV7-9	CASSATPSRVYEQYF
TRBJ2-3	TRBV18	CASSPPADTDTQYF